A selection of T cell receptor beta chains follows, all from one sample in a study of neoadjuvant anti-PD-1 for oral cavity cancer. Clones were sequenced by immunoSEQ multiplex PCR, and TCRdb holds only the in-frame ones, with some missing. The sample gives around 17,000 clones, around two thirds of which show up once; about 2.4% is in the top ten. The material sequenced was PBMCs, taken before nivolumab (anti-PD-1) treatment. The source is a person between 35 and 79 years old with oral cavity squamous cell carcinoma. Both conserved end residues are trimmed from each CDR3. Clone size, where shown, is once, few, many, or a class for clones that have expanded.

j_gene: TRBJ2-2
abundance: NA
v_gene: TRBV9
CDR3aa: ASSVSGFYTGELF

j_gene: TRBJ2-2
abundance: NA
v_gene: TRBV6-6
CDR3aa: ASSYSTGELF

j_gene: TRBJ2-1
abundance: few
v_gene: TRBV30
CDR3aa: AWSVLGDTLNEQF

j_gene: TRBJ2-7
abundance: few
v_gene: TRBV11-2
CDR3aa: ASSPGTGIYEQY

j_gene: TRBJ2-7
abundance: NA
v_gene: TRBV11-3
CDR3aa: ASSWGTGGKYEQY

j_gene: TRBJ2-1
abundance: NA
v_gene: TRBV7-8
CDR3aa: ASSLEFLAGEEQF

j_gene: TRBJ2-7
abundance: NA
v_gene: TRBV20-1
CDR3aa: SAPYTIEQY

j_gene: TRBJ2-5
abundance: few
v_gene: TRBV19
CDR3aa: ASRSTSGTVKTQY

j_gene: TRBJ1-2
abundance: few
v_gene: TRBV29-1
CDR3aa: SVEDSSYGYT

j_gene: TRBJ1-1
abundance: NA
v_gene: TRBV6-6
CDR3aa: ASITWDYQAF

j_gene: TRBJ2-3
abundance: NA
v_gene: TRBV29-1
CDR3aa: SVAGTGIPDTQY

j_gene: TRBJ1-5
abundance: few
v_gene: TRBV6-1
CDR3aa: ASSEVTGVGNQPQH

j_gene: TRBJ1-1
abundance: few
v_gene: TRBV7-9
CDR3aa: ASSLVLETEAF

j_gene: TRBJ1-1
abundance: NA
v_gene: TRBV2
CDR3aa: ASDLNTEAF

j_gene: TRBJ1-3
abundance: NA
v_gene: TRBV2
CDR3aa: ASSESTGFGNTIY

j_gene: TRBJ2-1
abundance: once
v_gene: TRBV11-3
CDR3aa: ASSLGSYNEQF

j_gene: TRBJ1-2
abundance: once
v_gene: TRBV29-1
CDR3aa: SVRSGDYGYT

j_gene: TRBJ1-4
abundance: NA
v_gene: TRBV6-1
CDR3aa: ASSDGTGQEKLF

j_gene: TRBJ2-6
abundance: NA
v_gene: TRBV11-2
CDR3aa: ASSQGTVVAGANVLT

j_gene: TRBJ2-1
abundance: few
v_gene: TRBV6-4
CDR3aa: ASSDTLAGGNEQF

j_gene: TRBJ1-4
abundance: few
v_gene: TRBV27
CDR3aa: ASMSWGAPNEKLF

j_gene: TRBJ1-2
abundance: few
v_gene: TRBV9
CDR3aa: ASSVLPEHRTLNYGYT